This paragraph covers one T cell receptor (beta chain) sequence. No antigen is known for it. This entry is derived from a study of cytomegalovirus exposure and HLA in healthy donors. The V and J ends lost 6 bases and 2 bases, in that order; junction bases with no gene match: 4. The CDR3 runs to 14 residues. CDR1 SGHAT and CDR2 FQNNGV come from the germline V gene. General study findings and limits: Researchers reported that a few CMV-associated chains were confirmed in vitro as CMV antigen-specific. The majority of TCR sequences were rare, yet some public TCRs appeared in many donors. Productive status was seen about 90% or about 30% of the time for most TCR beta V segments in an earlier analysis. When a later analysis was performed, an Asian-associated ancestry cluster reportedly had fewer N-insertions than the roughly 700-donor mean.

The PCR employed 60 Vbeta primers together with 13 Jbeta primers. The repertoire was sequenced with immunoSEQ multiplex PCR; TCRdb's copy has only in-frame clones and lacks some. This table holds about 200,000 clones, around three quarters found once. Sequencing input: PBMCs. The clonotype was recovered from a middle-aged man in good health and CMV-seronegative. The chain couples TRBV11-2 to TRBJ2-7; the match to TRBD1 covers 10 bases. This CDR3 is CASRRTGGPYEQYF. In nucleotides, the CDR3 is TGTGCCAGCAGGCGGACAGGGGGGCCCTACGAGCAGTACTTC.